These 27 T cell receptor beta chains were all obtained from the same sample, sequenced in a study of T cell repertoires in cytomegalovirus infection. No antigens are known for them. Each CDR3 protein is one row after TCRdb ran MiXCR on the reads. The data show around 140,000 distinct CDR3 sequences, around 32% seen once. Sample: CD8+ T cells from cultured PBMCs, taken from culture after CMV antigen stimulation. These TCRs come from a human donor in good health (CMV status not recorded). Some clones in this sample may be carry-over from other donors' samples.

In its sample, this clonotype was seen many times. The CDR3: CATQTLTGTEAFF. The DNA for the CDR3 is TGTGCCACCCAAACCCTCACGGGCACTGAAGCTTTCTTT. The J gene is TRBJ1-1, the V gene TRBV12-3 or TRBV12-4; D gene unclear. CDR3 length equals 13 residues. V was shortened by 10 bases and J by 4 bases, with 16 bases between the two germline ends.

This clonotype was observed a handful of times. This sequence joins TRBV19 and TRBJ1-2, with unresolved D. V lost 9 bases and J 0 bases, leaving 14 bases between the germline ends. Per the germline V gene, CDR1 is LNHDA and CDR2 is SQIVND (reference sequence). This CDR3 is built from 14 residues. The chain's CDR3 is CASLTGNANYGYTF. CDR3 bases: TGTGCCAGCCTGACGGGGAATGCTAACTATGGCTACACCTTC.

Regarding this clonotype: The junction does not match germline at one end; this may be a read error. In DNA form, the CDR3 reads TGTCCCAGCAGTTTATCGGGGGCCTACGAGCAGTACTTC. Encoded protein: CPSSLSGAYEQYF. This chain links TRBV27 with TRBJ2-7, with D possibly TRBD2 on 6 matching bases. The germline V gene has CDR1 MNHEY and CDR2 SMNVEV (reference sequence). This CDR3 contains 13 residues.

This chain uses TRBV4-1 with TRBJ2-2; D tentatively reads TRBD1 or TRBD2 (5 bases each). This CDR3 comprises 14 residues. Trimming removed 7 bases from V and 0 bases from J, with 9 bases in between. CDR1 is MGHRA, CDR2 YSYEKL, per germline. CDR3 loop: CASMGVANTGELFF. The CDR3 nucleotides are TGCGCCAGCATGGGGGTCGCGAACACCGGGGAGCTGTTTTTT.

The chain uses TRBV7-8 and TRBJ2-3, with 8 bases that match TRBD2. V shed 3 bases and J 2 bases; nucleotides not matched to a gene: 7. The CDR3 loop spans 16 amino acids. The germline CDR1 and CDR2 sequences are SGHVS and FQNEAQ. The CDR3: CASSFSTGGLTDTQYF. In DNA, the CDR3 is TGTGCCAGCAGCTTCTCCACGGGGGGGCTCACAGATACGCAGTATTTT.

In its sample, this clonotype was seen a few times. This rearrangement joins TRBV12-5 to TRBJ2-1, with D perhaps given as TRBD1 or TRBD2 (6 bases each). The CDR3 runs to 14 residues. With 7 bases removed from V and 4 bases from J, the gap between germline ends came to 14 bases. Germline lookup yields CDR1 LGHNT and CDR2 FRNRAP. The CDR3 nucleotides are TGTGCTAGTGTCAAGGGGGGTTTTTACAATGAGCAGTTCTTC. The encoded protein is CASVKGGFYNEQFF.

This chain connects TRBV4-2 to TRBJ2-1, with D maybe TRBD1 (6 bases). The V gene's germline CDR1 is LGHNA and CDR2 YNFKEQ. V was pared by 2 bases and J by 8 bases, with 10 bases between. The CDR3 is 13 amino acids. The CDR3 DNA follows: TGTGCCAGCAGCCAACAACAGGGTTATGAGCAGTTCTTC. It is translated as CASSQQQGYEQFF.

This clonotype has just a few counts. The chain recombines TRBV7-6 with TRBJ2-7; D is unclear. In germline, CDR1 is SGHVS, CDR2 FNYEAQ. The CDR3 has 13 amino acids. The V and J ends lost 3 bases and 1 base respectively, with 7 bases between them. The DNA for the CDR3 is TGTGCCAGCAGCTTTACCCAGTCCTACGAGCAGTACTTC. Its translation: CASSFTQSYEQYF.

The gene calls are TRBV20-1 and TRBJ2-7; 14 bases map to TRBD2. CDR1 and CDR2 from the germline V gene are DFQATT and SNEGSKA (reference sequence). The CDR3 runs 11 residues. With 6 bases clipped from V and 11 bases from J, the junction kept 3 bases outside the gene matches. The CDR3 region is CSARGLAGEYF. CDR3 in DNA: TGCAGTGCCCGGGGACTAGCGGGAGAGTACTTC.

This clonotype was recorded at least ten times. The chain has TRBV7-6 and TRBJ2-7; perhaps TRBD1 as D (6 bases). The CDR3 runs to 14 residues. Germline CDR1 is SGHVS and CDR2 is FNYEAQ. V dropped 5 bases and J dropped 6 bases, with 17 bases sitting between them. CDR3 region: CASSVYRDPSEQYF. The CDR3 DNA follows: TGTGCCAGCAGCGTTTACAGGGACCCCTCCGAGCAGTACTTC.

CDR3 DNA: TGCGCCAGCAGCTTGGGGGGCATCGACTATGGCTACACCTTC. Translating it yields CASSLGGIDYGYTF. The rearrangement uses TRBV5-1 and TRBJ1-2; TRBD1 is a possible D gene (5 bases). This CDR3 is built from 14 residues. Trimming shortened V by 0 bases and J by 3 bases, and 9 bases separated the two germline ends. Germline V gives CDR1 SGHRS, CDR2 YFSETQ.

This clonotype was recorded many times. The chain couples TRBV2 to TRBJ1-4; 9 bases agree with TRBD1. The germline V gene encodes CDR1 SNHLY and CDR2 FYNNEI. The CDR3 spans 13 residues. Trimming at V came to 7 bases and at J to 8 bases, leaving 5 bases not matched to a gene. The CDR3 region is CASMRDRAEKLFF. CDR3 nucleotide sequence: TGTGCCAGCATGCGGGACAGGGCGGAAAAACTGTTTTTT. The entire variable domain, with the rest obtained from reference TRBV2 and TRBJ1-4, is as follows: EPEVTQTPSHQVTQMGQEVILRCVPISNHLYFYWYRQILGQKVEFLVSFYNNEISEKSEIFDDQFSVERPDGSNFTLKIRSTKLEDSAMYFCASMRDRAEKLFFGSGTQLSVL.

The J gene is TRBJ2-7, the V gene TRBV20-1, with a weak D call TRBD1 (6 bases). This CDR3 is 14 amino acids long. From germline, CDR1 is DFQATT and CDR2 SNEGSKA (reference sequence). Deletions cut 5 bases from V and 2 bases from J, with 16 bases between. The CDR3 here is CSAPPETGPYEQYF. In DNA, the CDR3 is TGCAGTGCTCCTCCGGAGACAGGACCCTACGAGCAGTACTTC.

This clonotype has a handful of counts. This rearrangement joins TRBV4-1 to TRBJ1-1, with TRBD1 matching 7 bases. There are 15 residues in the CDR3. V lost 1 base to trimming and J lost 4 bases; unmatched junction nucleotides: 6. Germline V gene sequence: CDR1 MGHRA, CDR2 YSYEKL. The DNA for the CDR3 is TGCGCCAGCAGCCAAGTTTTACAGGGGTTCACTGAAGCTTTCTTT. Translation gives CASSQVLQGFTEAFF.

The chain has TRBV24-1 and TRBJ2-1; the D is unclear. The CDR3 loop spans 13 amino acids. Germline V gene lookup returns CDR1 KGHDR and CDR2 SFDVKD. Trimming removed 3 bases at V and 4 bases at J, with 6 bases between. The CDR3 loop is CATSDLGYNEQFF. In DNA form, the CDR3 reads TGTGCCACCAGTGATCTGGGGTACAATGAGCAGTTCTTC.

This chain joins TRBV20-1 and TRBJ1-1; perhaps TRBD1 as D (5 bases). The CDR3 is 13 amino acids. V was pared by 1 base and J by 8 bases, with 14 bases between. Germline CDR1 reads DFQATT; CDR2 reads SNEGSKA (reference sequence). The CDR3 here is CSARARDSREAFF. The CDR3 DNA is TGCAGTGCTAGAGCTCGGGACTCCCGAGAAGCTTTCTTT.

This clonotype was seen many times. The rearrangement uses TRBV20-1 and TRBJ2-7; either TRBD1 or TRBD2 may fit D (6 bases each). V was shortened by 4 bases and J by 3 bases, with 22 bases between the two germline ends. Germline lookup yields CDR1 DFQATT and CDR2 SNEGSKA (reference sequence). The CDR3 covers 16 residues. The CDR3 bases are TGCAGTGCTACTCACGCCCACAAGGGGGGATTCTACGAGCAGTACTTC. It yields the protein CSATHAHKGGFYEQYF.

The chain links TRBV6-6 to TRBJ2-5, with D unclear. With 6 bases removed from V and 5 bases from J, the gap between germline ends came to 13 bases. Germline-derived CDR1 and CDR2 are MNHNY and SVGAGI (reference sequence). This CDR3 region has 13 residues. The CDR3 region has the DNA TGTGCCAGCAGCCAGACTGACGGGGAGACCCAGTACTTC. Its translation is CASSQTDGETQYF.

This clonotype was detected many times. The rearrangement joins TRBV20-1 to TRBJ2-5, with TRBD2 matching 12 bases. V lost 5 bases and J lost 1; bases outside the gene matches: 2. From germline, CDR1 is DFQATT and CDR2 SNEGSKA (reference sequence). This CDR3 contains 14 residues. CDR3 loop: CSASSGGAQETQYF. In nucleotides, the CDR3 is TGCAGTGCTTCTAGCGGGGGGGCCCAAGAGACCCAGTACTTC.

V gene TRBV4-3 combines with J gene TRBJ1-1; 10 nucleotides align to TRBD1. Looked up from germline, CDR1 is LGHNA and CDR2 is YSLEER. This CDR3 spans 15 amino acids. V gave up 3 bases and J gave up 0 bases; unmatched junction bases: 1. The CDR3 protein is CASSQGQGMNTEAFF. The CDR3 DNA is TGCGCCAGCAGCCAGGGACAGGGGATGAACACTGAAGCTTTCTTT.

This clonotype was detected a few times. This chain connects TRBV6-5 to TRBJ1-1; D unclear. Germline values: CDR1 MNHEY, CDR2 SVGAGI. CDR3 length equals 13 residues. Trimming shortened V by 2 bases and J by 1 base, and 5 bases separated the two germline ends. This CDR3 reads CASSYRTNTEAFF. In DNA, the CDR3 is TGTGCCAGCAGTTACAGGACGAACACTGAAGCTTTCTTT.

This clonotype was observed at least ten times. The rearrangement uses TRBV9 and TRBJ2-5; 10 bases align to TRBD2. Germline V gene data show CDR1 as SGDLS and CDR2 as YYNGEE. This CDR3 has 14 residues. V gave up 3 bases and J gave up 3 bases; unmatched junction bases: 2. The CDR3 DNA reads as TGTGCCAGCAGCGGCGGACTAGCGGAAGAGACCCAGTACTTC. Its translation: CASSGGLAEETQYF. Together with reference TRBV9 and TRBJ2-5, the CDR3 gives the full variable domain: DSGVTQTPKHLITATGQRVTLRCSPRSGDLSVYWYQQSLDQGLQFLIQYYNGEERAKGNILERFSAQQFPDLHSELNLSSLELGDSALYFCASSGGLAEETQYFGPGTRLLVL.

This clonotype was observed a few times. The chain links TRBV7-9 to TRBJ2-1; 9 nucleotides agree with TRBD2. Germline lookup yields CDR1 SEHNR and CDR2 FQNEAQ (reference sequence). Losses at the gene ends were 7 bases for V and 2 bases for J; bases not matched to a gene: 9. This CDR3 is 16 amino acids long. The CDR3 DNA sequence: TGTGCCAGCACCCAAGGGCGGGGGGGAACCTACAATGAGCAGTTCTTC. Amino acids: CASTQGRGGTYNEQFF.

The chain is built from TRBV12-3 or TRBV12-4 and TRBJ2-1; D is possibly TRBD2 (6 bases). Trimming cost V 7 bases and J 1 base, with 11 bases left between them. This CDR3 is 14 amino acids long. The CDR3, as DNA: TGTGCCAGCACCCTGGGGGGTTCCTACAATGAGCAGTTCTTC. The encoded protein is CASTLGGSYNEQFF.

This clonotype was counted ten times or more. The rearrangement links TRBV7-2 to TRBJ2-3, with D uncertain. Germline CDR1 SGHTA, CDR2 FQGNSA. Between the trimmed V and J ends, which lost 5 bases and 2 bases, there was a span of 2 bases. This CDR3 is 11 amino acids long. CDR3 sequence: CASSHTDTQYF. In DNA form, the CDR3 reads TGTGCCAGCAGCCACACAGATACGCAGTATTTT.

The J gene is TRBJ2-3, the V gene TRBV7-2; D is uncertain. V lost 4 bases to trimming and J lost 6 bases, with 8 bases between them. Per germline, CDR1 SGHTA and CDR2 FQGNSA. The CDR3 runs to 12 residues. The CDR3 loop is CASSYGADTQYF. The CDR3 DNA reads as TGTGCCAGCAGCTATGGTGCCGATACGCAGTATTTT.

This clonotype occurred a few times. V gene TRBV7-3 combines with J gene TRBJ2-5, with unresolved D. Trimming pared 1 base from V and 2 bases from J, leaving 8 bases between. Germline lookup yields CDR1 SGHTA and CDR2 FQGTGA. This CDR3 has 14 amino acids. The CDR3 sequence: CASSLSGPQETQYF. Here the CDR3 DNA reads TGTGCCAGCAGCTTAAGCGGACCTCAAGAGACCCAGTACTTC.